The 14 T cell receptor beta chains below were found in one sample sequenced in a study of early T cells in non-severe SARS-CoV-2 infection. One entry per CDR3 protein, called by TCRdb with MiXCR from the 5' RACE reads. The data hold 45,000 or so distinct CDR3 sequences, with approximately 22% observed a single time. The specimen was whole blood, collected at baseline. These TCRs come from an adult who was a healthcare worker with PCR-confirmed SARS-CoV-2 infection or an uninfected control (not recorded which).

The chain carries TRBV2 and TRBJ2-3; either TRBD1 or TRBD2 may supply D (5 bases each). The CDR3 extends over 12 amino acids. Germline V gives CDR1 SNHLY, CDR2 FYNNEI. V was cut by 6 bases and J by 9 bases, with 13 bases left in between. The DNA of the CDR3 is TGTGCCAGCAGGGGGGACCCACCAACGCAGTATTTT. The encoded protein is CASRGDPPTQYF.

This clonotype was counted only a few times. The V gene is TRBV21-1, the J gene TRBJ2-1; TRBD1, the D gene given by the table, was not confirmed from the DNA. TRBV21-1 is a recognized pseudogene. The CDR3 is 20 amino acids. The CDR3 DNA follows: TGTGCCAGCAGCACTTATCCGGGACAGGCATCTACCTACTCCTACAATGAGCAGTTCTTC. The encoded protein is CASSTYPGQASTYSYNEQFF.

The chain employs TRBV7-2 and TRBJ2-2; D is perhaps TRBD2 (6 bases). Trimming pared 5 bases from V and 7 bases from J, leaving 14 bases between. The CDR3 extends over 14 amino acids. The germline V gene has CDR1 SGHTA and CDR2 FQGNSA. In DNA form, the CDR3 reads TGTGCCAGCAGCCCCACGGACGGGGGCGGGGAGCTGTTTTTT. Protein product: CASSPTDGGGELFF.

This rearrangement joins TRBV2 to TRBJ1-4; D is uncertain. This CDR3 region has 14 residues. Germline V gene sequence: CDR1 SNHLY, CDR2 FYNNEI. Trimming took 5 bases from V and 4 from J, leaving 11 bases between them. CDR3 region: CASSLGASNEKLFF. The CDR3 DNA is TGTGCCAGCAGTTTGGGAGCCAGTAATGAAAAACTGTTTTTT.

V gene TRBV3-1 combines with J gene TRBJ2-5, with D possibly TRBD1 on 5 matching bases. The CDR3 totals 13 residues. CDR1 is LGHDT and CDR2 is YNNKEL in the germline V gene (reference sequence). V gave up 3 bases and J gave up 9 bases, with 14 bases separating them. CDR3 sequence: CASSHGRLGAQYF. The CDR3 DNA reads TGTGCCAGCAGCCACGGCAGGTTAGGGGCCCAGTACTTC.

This clonotype was counted a few times. The germline gene is not matched at one end of the junction; a read error may be the cause. The chain has TRBV10-1 and TRBJ2-2; 9 bases match TRBD1. Germline CDR1 WNHNN, CDR2 SYGVQD (reference sequence). The CDR3 totals 16 residues. The CDR3 loop reads CASSDGQGMNSGELFF. CDR3 coding DNA: TGCGCCAGCAGTGATGGACAGGGGATGAACTCCGGGGAGCTGTTTTTT.

The chain carries TRBV29-1 and TRBJ2-7; 9 bases align to TRBD1. V was clipped by 1 base and J by 4 bases; unmatched bases: 5. The length of the CDR3 is 14 residues. The germline V gene has CDR1 SQVTM and CDR2 ANQGSEA. CDR3 sequence (DNA): TGCAGCGTTGAAGTTAGAGGACAGGGGTACGAGCAGTACTTC. It yields the protein CSVEVRGQGYEQYF.

This rearrangement joins TRBV6-4 to TRBJ2-2; TRBD2 is a possible D gene (5 bases). The germline V gene has CDR1 MRHNA and CDR2 SNTAGT. The CDR3 contains 16 residues. Trimming left V 5 bases short and J 3 bases short, with 16 bases between. This CDR3 is CASSSSDSADTGELFF. In nucleotides, the CDR3 is TGTGCCAGCAGTTCCTCGGATAGCGCGGACACCGGGGAGCTGTTTTTT.

This clonotype was found a few times. V and J are TRBV7-2 and TRBJ2-5; the D is unclear. CDR3 length equals 12 residues. The V end was cut by 5 bases, the J end by 5 bases, with 9 bases between. Germline-derived CDR1 and CDR2 are SGHTA and FQGNSA. The CDR3 here is CASSGVGETQYF. As DNA, the CDR3 is TGTGCCAGCAGCGGAGTAGGGGAGACCCAGTACTTC.

Turning to this clonotype: Germline is not matched at one junction end, which may reflect a read error. This chain uses TRBV6-1 with TRBJ2-5, with TRBD2 as a possible D gene (5 bases). CDR1 is MNHNS, CDR2 SASEGT, per germline. The CDR3 has 11 amino acids. In nucleotides, the CDR3 is TGTGCCAGCAGGGAAGAGGGCCCCCAGTACTTC. It specifies CASREEGPQYF.

The chain combines TRBV7-9 with TRBJ2-7; 9 bases fit TRBD1. With V trimmed by 5 bases and J by 4 bases, 15 bases remained unmatched. In germline, CDR1 is SEHNR, CDR2 FQNEAQ (reference sequence). The CDR3 is 17 residues long. The CDR3 loop reads CASSPTPSGTGWYEQYF. The CDR3 DNA follows: TGTGCCAGCAGCCCCACCCCGTCCGGGACAGGGTGGTACGAGCAGTACTTC.

The rearrangement uses TRBV6-5 and TRBJ1-5; D gene ambiguous. Trimming stripped 7 bases from V and 2 bases from J, with 9 bases between. Germline V gene lookup returns CDR1 MNHEY and CDR2 SVGAGI. The CDR3 runs 13 residues. The CDR3 bases are TGTGCCAGCATGGCAGGAGGCAATCAGCCCCAGCATTTT. This translates into CASMAGGNQPQHF.

The V gene is TRBV10-3, the J gene TRBJ1-1; no firm D call. Trimming left V 0 bases short and J 7 bases short, with 6 bases between. Looked up from germline, CDR1 is ENHRY and CDR2 is SYGVKD. The CDR3 loop spans 12 amino acids. CDR3 protein: CAISESRLEAFF. CDR3 DNA sequence: TGTGCCATCAGTGAGTCCCGCCTTGAAGCTTTCTTT.

The rearrangement joins TRBV5-8 to TRBJ1-5; 7 bases agree with TRBD1. This CDR3 has 16 amino acids. The junction had 11 bases not matched to a gene; V was cut back by 4 bases and J by 4 bases. Germline-derived CDR1 and CDR2 are SGHTS and YDEGEE. CDR3 sequence (DNA): TGTGCCAGCAGCCGTCACCGGGACAGTATGAATCAGCCCCAGCATTTT. Translated: CASSRHRDSMNQPQHF.